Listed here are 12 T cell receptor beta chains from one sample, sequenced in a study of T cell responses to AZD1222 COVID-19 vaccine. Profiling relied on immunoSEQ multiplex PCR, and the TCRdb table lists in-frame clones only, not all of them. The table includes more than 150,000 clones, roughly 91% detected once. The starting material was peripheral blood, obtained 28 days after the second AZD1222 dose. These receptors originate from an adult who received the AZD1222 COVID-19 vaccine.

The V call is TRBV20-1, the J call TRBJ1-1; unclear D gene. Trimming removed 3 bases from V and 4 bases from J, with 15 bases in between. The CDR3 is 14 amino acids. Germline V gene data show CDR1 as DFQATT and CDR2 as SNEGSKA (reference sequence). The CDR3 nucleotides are TGCAGTGCTAGTGGAGGCGACTTAGGCACTGAAGCTTTCTTT. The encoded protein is CSASGGDLGTEAFF.

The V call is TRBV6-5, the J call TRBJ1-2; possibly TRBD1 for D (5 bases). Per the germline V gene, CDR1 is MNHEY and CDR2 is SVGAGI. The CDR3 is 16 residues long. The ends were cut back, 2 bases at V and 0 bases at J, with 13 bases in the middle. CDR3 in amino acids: CASSYVLVGANYGYTF. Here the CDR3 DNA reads TGTGCCAGCAGTTACGTTTTGGTAGGGGCTAACTATGGCTACACCTTC.

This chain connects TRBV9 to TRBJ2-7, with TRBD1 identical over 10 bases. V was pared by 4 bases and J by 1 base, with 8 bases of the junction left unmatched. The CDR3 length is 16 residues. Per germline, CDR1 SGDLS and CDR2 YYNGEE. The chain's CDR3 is CASSLNRDRGSYEQYF. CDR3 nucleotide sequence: TGTGCCAGCAGCCTAAACCGGGACAGGGGTTCCTACGAGCAGTACTTC.

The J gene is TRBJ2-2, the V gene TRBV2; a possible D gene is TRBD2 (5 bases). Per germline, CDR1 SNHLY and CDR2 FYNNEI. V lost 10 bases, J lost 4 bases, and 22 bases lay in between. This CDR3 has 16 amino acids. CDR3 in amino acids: CATGVALGTATGELFF. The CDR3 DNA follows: TGTGCCACCGGGGTGGCCCTGGGTACGGCCACCGGGGAGCTGTTTTTT. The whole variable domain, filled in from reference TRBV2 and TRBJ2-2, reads EPEVTQTPSHQVTQMGQEVILRCVPISNHLYFYWYRQILGQKVEFLVSFYNNEISEKSEIFDDQFSVERPDGSNFTLKIRSTKLEDSAMYFCATGVALGTATGELFFGEGSRLTVL.

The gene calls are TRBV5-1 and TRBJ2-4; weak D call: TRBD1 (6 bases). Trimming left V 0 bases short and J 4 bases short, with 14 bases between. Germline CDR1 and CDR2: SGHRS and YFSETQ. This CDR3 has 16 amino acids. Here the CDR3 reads CASSLEVAGQKNIQYF. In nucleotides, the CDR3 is TGCGCCAGCAGCTTGGAAGTCGCAGGACAGAAAAACATTCAGTACTTC.

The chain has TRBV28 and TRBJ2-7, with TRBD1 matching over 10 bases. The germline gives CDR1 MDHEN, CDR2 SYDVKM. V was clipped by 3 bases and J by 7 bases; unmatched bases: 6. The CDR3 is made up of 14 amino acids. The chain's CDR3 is CASSFGDRGGEQYF. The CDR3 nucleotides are TGTGCCAGCAGTTTTGGGGACAGGGGAGGGGAGCAGTACTTC.

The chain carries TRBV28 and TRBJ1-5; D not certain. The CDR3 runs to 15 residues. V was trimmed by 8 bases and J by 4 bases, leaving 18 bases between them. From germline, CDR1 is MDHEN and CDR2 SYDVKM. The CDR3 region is CASFPVYGSNQPQHF. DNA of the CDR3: TGTGCCAGCTTTCCGGTTTACGGGAGTAATCAGCCCCAGCATTTT.

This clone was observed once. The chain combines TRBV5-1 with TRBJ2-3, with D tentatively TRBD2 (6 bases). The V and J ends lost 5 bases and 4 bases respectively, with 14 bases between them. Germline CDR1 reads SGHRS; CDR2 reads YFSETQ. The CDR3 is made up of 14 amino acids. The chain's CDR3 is CASSSSSGADTQYF. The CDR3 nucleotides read TGCGCCAGCAGTTCGTCCTCGGGGGCAGATACGCAGTATTTT.

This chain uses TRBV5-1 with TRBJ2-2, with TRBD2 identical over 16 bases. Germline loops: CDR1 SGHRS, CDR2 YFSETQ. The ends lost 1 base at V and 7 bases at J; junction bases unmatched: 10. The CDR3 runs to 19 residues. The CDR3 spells CASSLTGTSGRALGGELFF. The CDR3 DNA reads TGCGCCAGCAGCTTGACCGGGACTAGCGGGAGGGCCCTCGGCGGGGAGCTGTTTTTT.

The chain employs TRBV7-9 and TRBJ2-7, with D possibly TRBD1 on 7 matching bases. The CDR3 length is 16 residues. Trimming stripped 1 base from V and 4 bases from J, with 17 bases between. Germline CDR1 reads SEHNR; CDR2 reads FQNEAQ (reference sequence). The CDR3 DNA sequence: TGTGCCAGCAGCTTAGACCTTCAGGGGGGTTTTTACGAGCAGTACTTC. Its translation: CASSLDLQGGFYEQYF.

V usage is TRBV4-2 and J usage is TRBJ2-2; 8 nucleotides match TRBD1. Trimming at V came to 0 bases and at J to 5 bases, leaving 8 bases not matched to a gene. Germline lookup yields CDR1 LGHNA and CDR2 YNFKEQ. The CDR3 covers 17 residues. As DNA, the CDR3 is TGTGCCAGCAGCCAAGAAGGGTGGACAGGGAGGACCGGGGAGCTGTTTTTT. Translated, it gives CASSQEGWTGRTGELFF.

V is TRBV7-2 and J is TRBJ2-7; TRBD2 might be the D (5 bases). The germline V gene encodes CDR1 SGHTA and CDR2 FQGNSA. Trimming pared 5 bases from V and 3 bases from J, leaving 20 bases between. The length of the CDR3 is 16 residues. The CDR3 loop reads CASSPRDYTSNYEQYF. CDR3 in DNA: TGTGCCAGCAGCCCGCGAGACTATACCTCCAACTACGAGCAGTACTTC.